This T cell receptor beta chain came from a study of blood T cell repertoires in COVID-19. Study as a whole: Acute and convalescent COVID-19 samples came from the United States, Italy and Spain. The cDNA or gDNA used as material had been derived from T cells, B-cell-depleted T cells, or PBMCs.

The study drew participants aged about 18 to 89 years from roughly 25 US areas. Original processing methods: Amplification with reference gene primers provided the estimates of nucleated cell counts. This table comes from immunoSEQ multiplex PCR, and its TCRdb copy is limited to in-frame clones, with some not included. That table supplies the V and J calls and clone size; D and trimming were determined from the DNA. Seen here are 100,000 to 150,000 clones, about 86% observed once, and the top ten hold about 2.2%. Trimming took off 3 bases at V and 12 bases at J, with 15 bases between the two ends. The CDR3 runs 13 residues. Germline assignment: CDR1 MDHEN and CDR2 SYDVKM.

This chain links TRBV28 with TRBJ2-1, with D maybe TRBD1 (5 bases). This sequence originates from a man in his forties or fifties with acute COVID-19. The sample consisted of PBMCs or T cells enriched from blood (not recorded which). CDR3 nucleotides: TGTGCCAGCAGTTTCCCAAGCACCGACAGGCAGTTCTTC. As protein: CASSFPSTDRQFF. Variable domain in full (rest from reference TRBV28 and TRBJ2-1): DVKVTQSSRYLVKRTGEKVFLECVQDMDHENMFWYRQDPGLGLRLIYFSYDVKMKEKGDIPEGYSVSREKKERFSLILESASTNQTSMYLCASSFPSTDRQFFGPGTRLTVL.